This TCR beta chain was identified in a study of CD8+ T cells in alopecia areata. Study summary: Treated patients received oral tofacitinib, 5 to 10 mg twice daily. The share of scalp area affected provided the severity score for treated patients.

This CDR3 region has 15 residues. V dropped 5 bases and J dropped 0 bases, with 12 bases sitting between them. In germline, CDR1 is MNHEY, CDR2 SVGAGI. Investigators isolated RNA and reverse transcribed it into cDNA to act as the sequencing template. Repertoires were generated with immunoSEQ multiplex PCR, while TCRdb's copy carries only in-frame clones and drops some. The repertoire holds about 210,000 clones, with roughly 64% as singletons. Study results and caveats: Higher clonality was seen in lesional scalp than in normal scalp, especially in alopecia totalis/universalis. Baseline CD8+ expansion's link to response remains uncertain, as there was one nonresponder.

Treatment noted: oral pan-JAK inhibitor, 5-10 mg twice daily. A word on this clone: As yet, its antigen is unknown.

This TCR came from a human donor with alopecia areata. The rearrangement uses TRBV6-5 and TRBJ2-3; D remains ambiguous. The sample was CD4+ T cells sorted from blood, taken at week 4, from a patient treated with tofacitinib. The CDR3 region has the DNA TGTGCCAGCAGTCACAGTCTCCCTAGCACAGATACGCAGTATTTT. It encodes CASSHSLPSTDTQYF.